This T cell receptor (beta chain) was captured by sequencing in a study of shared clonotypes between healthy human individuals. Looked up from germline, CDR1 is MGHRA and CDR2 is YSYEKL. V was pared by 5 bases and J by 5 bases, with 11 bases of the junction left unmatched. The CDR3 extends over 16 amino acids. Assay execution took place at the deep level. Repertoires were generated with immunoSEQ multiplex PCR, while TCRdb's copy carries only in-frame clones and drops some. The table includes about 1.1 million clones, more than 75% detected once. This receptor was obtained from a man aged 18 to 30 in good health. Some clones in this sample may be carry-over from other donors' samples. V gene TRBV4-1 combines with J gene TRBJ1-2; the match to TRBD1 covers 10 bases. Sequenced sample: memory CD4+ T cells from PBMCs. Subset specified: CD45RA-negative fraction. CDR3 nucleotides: TGCGCCAGCAGCTCCCGGGACAGGGGATTTCCTTATGGCTACACCTTC. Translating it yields CASSSRDRGFPYGYTF.